This T cell receptor (beta chain) stems from a study of blood T cells in healthy people across ages (dated by TCRdb to between 2015 and 2016). Describing the broader study: In model experiments, template switching captured about one uniquely barcoded TCR beta cDNA molecule for every two T cells. Age-related changes in TCR beta repertoire diversity were measured in the study by deep sequencing normalized with unique cDNA molecular identifiers. The donors were split into four age groups: young (average about 16 years), middle-aged (nearly 40), aged (roughly 68) and long-lived (approximately 89). To avoid experimental bias, donors of different ages were randomly spread across the sequencing lanes. For two donors (one aged 18 to 30 and one aged 80 or older), the study analyzed two additional independent replicas of 1 million unique cDNA reads from the same blood draw.

Based on the germline V gene, the CDR1 and CDR2 sequences are SGHRS and YFSETQ. The CDR3 runs 12 amino acids, cysteine and phenylalanine included. Only the CDR3 DNA stays, 36 bases, in frame from base 1. V sheds 0 bases and J sheds 11 bases, leaving 11 bases between their ends. This clonotype was recorded a few times. What this receptor recognizes is not known. No base quality information exists; no much larger clone differs at one position. The library was generated by 5' RACE. Sequenced using an Illumina HiSeq 2500. A second PCR of about 7 to 12 cycles was run with a J-beta primer mix and a sample-barcoded 5' primer. A unique molecular identifier was introduced onto each TCR beta cDNA molecule by a template-switch 5' adaptor carrying 12 random nucleotides. Each sample yielded at least 2.5 million CDR3-containing paired-end reads. First-strand cDNA synthesis was performed from all RNA using the Mint cDNA synthesis kit, with priming by a TRBC-specific oligonucleotide. Following uracil-DNA glycosylase treatment, a first 18-cycle PCR with universal primers M1SS and BC2_uni_R was performed on all cDNA. Turning to the authors' computational methods: Each sample was normalized by randomly selecting 1 million high-quality reads, each carrying a distinct molecular identifier. Instead of being binned into consensus sequences, reads with shared molecular identifiers were discarded. CDR3 identification, clonotype clustering and error correction used MiTCR with a Q25 quality threshold and the strictest error-elimination algorithm. A nonparametric unseen species model using Euler transformation provided a lower-bound estimate of total TCR beta diversity. TCRdb ran its own pipeline on the public reads, namely fastp trimming at Q25 and MiXCR clone calling, and kept in-frame beta chains. For every CDR3 protein sequence, its rows merge into one entry that carries the most common genes and DNA. TCRdb's processing, not the authors', yielded these V and J calls. The sample contains 1.5 million to 2 million distinct CDR3 sequences, 28% of them found a single time. The top ten clones comprise about 8% of the sample.

The donors were under 40 Caucasian individuals from Russia, aged about 6 to 95 years, who were systemically healthy. Ten milliliters of peripheral blood were drawn from each donor into EDTA-treated Vacutainer tubes. PBMCs were isolated by Ficoll-Paque density-gradient centrifugation, with at least 7 million obtained per sample. Trizol reagent was used to extract total RNA from PBMCs, with at least 6 micrograms per sample. For every donor, flow cytometry on a PBMC aliquot measured the percentage of naive CD45RAhigh/CD27high T cells. What the study reported, not specific to this receptor: Bulk unsorted PBMC profiling prevented conclusive comparison of naive and antigen-experienced compartments. As age increased, observed TCR beta diversity per million T cells dropped in a roughly linear way, and a significant reduction was already evident by age 40. Total diversity estimates from one million sequenced T cells were considered lower bounds and underestimates. There was a strong correlation between observed TCR beta diversity and the percentage of naive T cells measured by flow cytometry. Because donor CMV infection status was unknown, age-related changes in expanded clonotypes were potentially confounded. Compared with the aged group, the long-lived group had more naive CD4+ T cells, fewer expanded clones and increased TCR diversity, suggesting age selection.

The V and J segments used are TRBV5-1 and TRBJ1-2; the D segment could be TRBD1, given 5 matching bases. Specimen: blood. The sequence derives from a woman aged 30 to 39 in good health. The DNA sequence is TGCGCCAGCAGCTTGGGACAGCGGATGTACACCTTC. It is translated as CASSLGQRMYTF. The full variable domain, completed from the reference TRBV5-1 and TRBJ1-2 proteins outside the CDR3, reads KAGVTQTPRYLIKTRGQQVTLSCSPISGHRSVSWYQQTPGQGLQFLFEYFSETQRNKGNFPGRFSGRQFSNSRSEMNVSTLELGDSALYLCASSLGQRMYTFGSGTRLTVV.